The present entry profiles one T cell receptor (beta chain) with its context. The sample comes from a study of blood T cell repertoires in COVID-19. At the level of the study: Acute and convalescent COVID-19 specimens originated in the United States, Italy and Spain. The cDNA or gDNA used as material had been derived from T cells, B-cell-depleted T cells, or PBMCs.

Per the original data handling: For nucleated cells, counts were estimated from reference gene primer amplification. Repertoires were generated with immunoSEQ multiplex PCR, while TCRdb's copy carries only in-frame clones and drops some. That table supplies the V and J calls and clone size; D and trimming were determined from the DNA. Of approximately 21,000 clones detected, approximately 90% appear once; the ten largest clones hold 15% to 20%. Trimming took off 4 bases at V and 11 bases at J, with 20 bases between the two ends. The CDR3 extends over 14 amino acids. CDR1 is SNHLY and CDR2 is FYNNEI in the germline V gene.

The TCR originated in a human donor in a cohort sampled during active COVID-19. Sequencing used peripheral blood. The gene calls are TRBV2 and TRBJ1-1; D is unclear. CDR3 nucleotide sequence: TGTGCCAGCAGTGCCTTCCAGGCCTCGGTTGGGGCTTTCTTT. This translates into CASSAFQASVGAFF.